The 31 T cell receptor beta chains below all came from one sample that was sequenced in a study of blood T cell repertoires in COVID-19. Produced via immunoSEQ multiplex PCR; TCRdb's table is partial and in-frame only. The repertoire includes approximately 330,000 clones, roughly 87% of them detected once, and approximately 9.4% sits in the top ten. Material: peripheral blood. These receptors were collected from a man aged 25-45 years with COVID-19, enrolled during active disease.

The DNA for the CDR3 is TGCGCCAGCAGCCCAAAGGACAACTCCTACGAGCAGTACTTC. Encoded protein: CASSPKDNSYEQYF. The V gene is TRBV4-1, the J gene TRBJ2-7; D might be TRBD1 (5 bases). V was cut by 4 bases and J by 0 bases, with 10 bases left in between. The germline V gene encodes CDR1 MGHRA and CDR2 YSYEKL. The CDR3 consists of 14 residues.

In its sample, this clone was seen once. CDR3 in DNA: TGTGCCACACAAGGACAGAGTTATAATTCACCCCTCCACTTT. This encodes CATQGQSYNSPLHF. The chain couples TRBV28 to TRBJ1-6; TRBD1 might be the D (6 bases). CDR3 length equals 14 residues. Trimming shortened V by 10 bases and J by 4 bases, and 14 bases separated the two germline ends. Germline assignment: CDR1 MDHEN and CDR2 SYDVKM.

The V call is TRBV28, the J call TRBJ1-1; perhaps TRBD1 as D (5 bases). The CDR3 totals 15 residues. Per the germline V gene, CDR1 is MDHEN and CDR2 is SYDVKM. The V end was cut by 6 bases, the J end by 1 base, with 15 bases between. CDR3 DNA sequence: TGTGCCAGCAGCCTCGGAGGGGAGGCGAACACTGAAGCTTTCTTT. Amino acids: CASSLGGEANTEAFF.

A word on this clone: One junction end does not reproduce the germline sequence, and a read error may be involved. The CDR3 DNA reads as TGTGCCAGCATTGAAGGGGTGACAAATTATGGCTACACCTTC. Its translation is CASIEGVTNYGYTF. V and J are TRBV2 and TRBJ1-2; D may be TRBD1 (5 bases). CDR1 and CDR2 (germline): SNHLY, FYNNEI. CDR3 size: 14 residues.

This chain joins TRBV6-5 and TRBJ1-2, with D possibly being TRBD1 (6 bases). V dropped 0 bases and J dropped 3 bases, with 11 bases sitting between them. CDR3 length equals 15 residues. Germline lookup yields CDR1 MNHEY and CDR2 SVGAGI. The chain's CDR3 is CASSYSLGGHYGYTF. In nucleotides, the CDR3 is TGTGCCAGCAGTTACTCGCTGGGGGGGCACTATGGCTACACCTTC.

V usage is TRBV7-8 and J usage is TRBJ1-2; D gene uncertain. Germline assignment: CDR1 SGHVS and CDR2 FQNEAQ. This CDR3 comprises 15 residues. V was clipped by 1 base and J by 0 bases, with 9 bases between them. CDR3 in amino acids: CASSLEAGTNYGYTF. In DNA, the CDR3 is TGTGCCAGCAGCTTAGAGGCAGGAACTAACTATGGCTACACCTTC. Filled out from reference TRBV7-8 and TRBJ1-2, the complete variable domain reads GAGVSQSPRYKVAKRGQDVALRCDPISGHVSLFWYQQALGQGPEFLTYFQNEAQLDKSGLPSDRFFAERPEGSVSTLKIQRTQQEDSAVYLCASSLEAGTNYGYTFGSGTRLTVV.

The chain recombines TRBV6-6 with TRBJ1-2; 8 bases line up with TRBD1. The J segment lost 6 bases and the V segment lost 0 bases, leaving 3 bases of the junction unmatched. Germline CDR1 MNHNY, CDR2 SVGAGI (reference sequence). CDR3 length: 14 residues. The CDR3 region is CASSYSGQVDGYTF. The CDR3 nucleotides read TGTGCCAGCAGTTACTCGGGACAGGTAGATGGCTACACCTTC.

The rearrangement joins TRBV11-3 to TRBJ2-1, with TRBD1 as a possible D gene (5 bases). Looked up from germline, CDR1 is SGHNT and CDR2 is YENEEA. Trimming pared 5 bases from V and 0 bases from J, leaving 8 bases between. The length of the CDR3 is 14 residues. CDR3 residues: CASSLDSSYNEQFF. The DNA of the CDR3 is TGTGCCAGCAGCCTTGACAGCTCCTACAATGAGCAGTTCTTC.

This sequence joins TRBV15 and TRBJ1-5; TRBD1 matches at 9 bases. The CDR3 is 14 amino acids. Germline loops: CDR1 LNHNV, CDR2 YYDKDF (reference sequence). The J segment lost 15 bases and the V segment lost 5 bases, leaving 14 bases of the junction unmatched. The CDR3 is CATSPGDREVLGHF. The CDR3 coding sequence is TGTGCCACCAGCCCGGGGGACAGGGAGGTTCTGGGGCATTTT.

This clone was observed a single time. CDR3 DNA sequence: TGCAGCGTGGAGGGCGGGACTTTCGAGCAGTACTTC. It encodes CSVEGGTFEQYF. The V call is TRBV29-1, the J call TRBJ2-7; D is possibly TRBD2 (6 bases). With 6 bases removed from V and 6 bases from J, the gap between germline ends came to 15 bases. The CDR3 runs 12 residues. CDR1 and CDR2 (germline): SQVTM, ANQGSEA.

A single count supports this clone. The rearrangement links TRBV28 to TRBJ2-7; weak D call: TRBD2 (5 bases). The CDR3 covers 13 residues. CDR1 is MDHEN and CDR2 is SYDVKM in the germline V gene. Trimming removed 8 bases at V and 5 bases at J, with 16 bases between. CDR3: CASSKPSFDEQYF. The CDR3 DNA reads TGTGCCAGCTCTAAGCCTAGCTTCGACGAGCAGTACTTC. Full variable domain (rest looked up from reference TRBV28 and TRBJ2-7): DVKVTQSSRYLVKRTGEKVFLECVQDMDHENMFWYRQDPGLGLRLIYFSYDVKMKEKGDIPEGYSVSREKKERFSLILESASTNQTSMYLCASSKPSFDEQYFGPGTRLTVT.

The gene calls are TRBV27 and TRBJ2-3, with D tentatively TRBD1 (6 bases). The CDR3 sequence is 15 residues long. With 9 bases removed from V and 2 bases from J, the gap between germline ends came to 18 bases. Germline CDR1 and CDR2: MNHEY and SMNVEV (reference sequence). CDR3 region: CASRKGQFITDTQYF. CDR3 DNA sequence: TGTGCCAGTAGAAAAGGACAGTTTATCACAGATACGCAGTATTTT.

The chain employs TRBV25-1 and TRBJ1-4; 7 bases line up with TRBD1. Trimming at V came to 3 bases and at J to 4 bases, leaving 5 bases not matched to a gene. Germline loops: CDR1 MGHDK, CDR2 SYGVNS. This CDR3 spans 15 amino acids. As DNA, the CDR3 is TGTGCCAGCAGTGACTCGACAGGGAATAATGAAAAACTGTTTTTT. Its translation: CASSDSTGNNEKLFF. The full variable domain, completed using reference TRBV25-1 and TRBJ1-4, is EADIYQTPRYLVIGTGKKITLECSQTMGHDKMYWYQQDPGMELHLIHYSYGVNSTEKGDLSSESTVSRIRTEHFPLTLESARPSHTSQYLCASSDSTGNNEKLFFGSGTQLSVL.

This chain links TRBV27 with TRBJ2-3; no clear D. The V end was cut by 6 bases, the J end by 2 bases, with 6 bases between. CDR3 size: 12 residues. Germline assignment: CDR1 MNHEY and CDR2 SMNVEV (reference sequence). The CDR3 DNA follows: TGTGCCAGCAGCTACCCCACAGATACGCAGTATTTT. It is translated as CASSYPTDTQYF.

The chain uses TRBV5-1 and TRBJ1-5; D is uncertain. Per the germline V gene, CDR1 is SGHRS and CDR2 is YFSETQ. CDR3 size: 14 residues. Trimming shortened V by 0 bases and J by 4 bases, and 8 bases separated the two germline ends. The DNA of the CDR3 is TGCGCCAGCAGCTTGGGGCAAGATAATCAGCCCCAGCATTTT. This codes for CASSLGQDNQPQHF. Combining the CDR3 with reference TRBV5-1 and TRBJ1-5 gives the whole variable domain KAGVTQTPRYLIKTRGQQVTLSCSPISGHRSVSWYQQTPGQGLQFLFEYFSETQRNKGNFPGRFSGRQFSNSRSEMNVSTLELGDSALYLCASSLGQDNQPQHFGDGTRLSIL.

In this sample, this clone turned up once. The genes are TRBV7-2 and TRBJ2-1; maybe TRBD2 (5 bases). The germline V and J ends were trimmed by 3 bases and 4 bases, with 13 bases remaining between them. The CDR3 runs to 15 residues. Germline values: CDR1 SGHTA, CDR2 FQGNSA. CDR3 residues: CASSLSSGLYNEQFF. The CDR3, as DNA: TGTGCCAGCAGCTTGTCCAGCGGATTATACAATGAGCAGTTCTTC.

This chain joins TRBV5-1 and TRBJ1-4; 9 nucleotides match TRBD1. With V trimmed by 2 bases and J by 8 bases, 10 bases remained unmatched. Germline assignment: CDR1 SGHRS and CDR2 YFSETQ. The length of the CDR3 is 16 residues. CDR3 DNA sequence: TGCGCCAGCAGCTTAGTCCCGGGACAGGGAGGAGAAAAACTGTTTTTT. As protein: CASSLVPGQGGEKLFF.

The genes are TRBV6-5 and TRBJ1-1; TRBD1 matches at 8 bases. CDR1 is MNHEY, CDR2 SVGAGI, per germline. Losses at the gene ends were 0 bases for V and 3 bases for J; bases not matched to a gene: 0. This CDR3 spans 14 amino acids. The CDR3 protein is CASSYSRGHTEAFF. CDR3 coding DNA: TGTGCCAGCAGTTACTCCAGGGGGCACACTGAAGCTTTCTTT.

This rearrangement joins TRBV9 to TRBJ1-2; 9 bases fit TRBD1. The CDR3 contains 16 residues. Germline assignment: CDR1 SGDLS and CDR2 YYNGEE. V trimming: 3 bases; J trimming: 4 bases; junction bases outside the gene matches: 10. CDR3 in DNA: TGTGCCAGCAGCGGAGGGACAGGGAGTACGGTCTATGGCTACACCTTC. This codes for CASSGGTGSTVYGYTF.

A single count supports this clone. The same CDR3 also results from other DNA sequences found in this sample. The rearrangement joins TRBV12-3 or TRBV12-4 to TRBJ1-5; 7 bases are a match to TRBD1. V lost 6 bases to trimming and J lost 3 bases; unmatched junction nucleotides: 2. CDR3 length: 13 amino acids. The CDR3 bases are TGTGCCAGCAGAACAGGGGTCAATCAGCCCCAGCATTTT. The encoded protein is CASRTGVNQPQHF.

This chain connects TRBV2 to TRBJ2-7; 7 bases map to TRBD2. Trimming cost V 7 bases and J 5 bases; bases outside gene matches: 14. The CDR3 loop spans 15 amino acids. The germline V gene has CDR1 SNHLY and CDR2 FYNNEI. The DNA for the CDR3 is TGTGCCAGCACCTTGGGAGGGTCTAGCGCCGACGAGCAGTACTTC. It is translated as CASTLGGSSADEQYF.

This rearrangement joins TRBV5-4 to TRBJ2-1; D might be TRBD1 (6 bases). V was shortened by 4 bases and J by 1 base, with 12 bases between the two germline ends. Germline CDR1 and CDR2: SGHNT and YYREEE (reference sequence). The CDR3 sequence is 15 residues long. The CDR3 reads CASSAETGSYNEQFF. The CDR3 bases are TGTGCCAGCAGCGCAGAGACAGGATCCTACAATGAGCAGTTCTTC.

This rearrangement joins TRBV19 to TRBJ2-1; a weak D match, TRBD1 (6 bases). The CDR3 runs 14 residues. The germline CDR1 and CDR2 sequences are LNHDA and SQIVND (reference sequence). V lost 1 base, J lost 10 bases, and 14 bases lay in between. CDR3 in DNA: TGTGCCAGTAGTATAGCTTCAGGGGAAGGGGAGCAGTTCTTC. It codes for CASSIASGEGEQFF.

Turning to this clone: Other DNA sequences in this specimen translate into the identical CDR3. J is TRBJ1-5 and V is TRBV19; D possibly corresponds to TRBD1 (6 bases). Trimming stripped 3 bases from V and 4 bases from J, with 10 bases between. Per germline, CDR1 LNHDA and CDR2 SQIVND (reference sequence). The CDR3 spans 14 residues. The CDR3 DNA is TGTGCCAGTAGTATTAGGGGGGGTAATCAGCCCCAGCATTTT. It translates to CASSIRGGNQPQHF.

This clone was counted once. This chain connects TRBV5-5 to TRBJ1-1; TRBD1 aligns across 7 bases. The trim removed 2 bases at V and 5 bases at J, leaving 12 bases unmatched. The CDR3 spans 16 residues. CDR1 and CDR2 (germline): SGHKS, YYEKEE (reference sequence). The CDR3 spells CASSFSLGGAGTEAFF. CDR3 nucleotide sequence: TGTGCCAGCAGCTTTTCCTTAGGGGGCGCGGGGACTGAAGCTTTCTTT.

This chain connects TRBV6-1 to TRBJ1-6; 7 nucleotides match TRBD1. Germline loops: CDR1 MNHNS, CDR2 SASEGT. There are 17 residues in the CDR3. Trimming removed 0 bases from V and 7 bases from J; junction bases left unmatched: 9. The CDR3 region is CASSEAPGWTGNSPLHF. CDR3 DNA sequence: TGTGCCAGCAGTGAAGCGCCCGGCTGGACAGGAAATTCACCCCTCCACTTT.

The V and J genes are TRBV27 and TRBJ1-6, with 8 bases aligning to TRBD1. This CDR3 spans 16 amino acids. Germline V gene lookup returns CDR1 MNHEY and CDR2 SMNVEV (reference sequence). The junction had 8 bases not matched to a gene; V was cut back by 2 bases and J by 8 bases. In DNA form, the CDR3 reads TGTGCCAGCAGTTTACGAGGCAGGGGGCAATATTCACCCCTCCACTTT. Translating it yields CASSLRGRGQYSPLHF.

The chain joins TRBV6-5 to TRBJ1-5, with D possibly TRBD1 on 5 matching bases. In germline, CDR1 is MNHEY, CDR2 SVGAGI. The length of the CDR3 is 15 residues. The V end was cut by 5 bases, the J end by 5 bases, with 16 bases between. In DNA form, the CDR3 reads TGTGCCAGCAGTCCCTCAGACAGAACCCATCAGCCCCAGCATTTT. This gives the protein CASSPSDRTHQPQHF.

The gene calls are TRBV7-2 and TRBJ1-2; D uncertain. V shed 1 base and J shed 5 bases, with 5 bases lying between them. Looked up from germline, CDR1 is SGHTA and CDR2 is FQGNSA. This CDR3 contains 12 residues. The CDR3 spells CASSLERYGYTF. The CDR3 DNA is TGTGCCAGCAGCTTAGAGAGATATGGCTACACCTTC.

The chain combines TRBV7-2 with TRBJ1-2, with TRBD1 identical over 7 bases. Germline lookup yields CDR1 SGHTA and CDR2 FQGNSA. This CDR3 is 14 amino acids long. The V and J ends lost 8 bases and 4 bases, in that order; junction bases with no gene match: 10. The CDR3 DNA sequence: TGTGCCAGCGGTACTGGACAGGCCGGCTATGGCTACACCTTC. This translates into CASGTGQAGYGYTF. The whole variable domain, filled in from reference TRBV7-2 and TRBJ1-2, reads GAGVSQSPSNKVTEKGKDVELRCDPISGHTALYWYRQSLGQGLEFLIYFQGNSAPDKSGLPSDRFSAERTGGSVSTLTIQRTQQEDSAVYLCASGTGQAGYGYTFGSGTRLTVV.

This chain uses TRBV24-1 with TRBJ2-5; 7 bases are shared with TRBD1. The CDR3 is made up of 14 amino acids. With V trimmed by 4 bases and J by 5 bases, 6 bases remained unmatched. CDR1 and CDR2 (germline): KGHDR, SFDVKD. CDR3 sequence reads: CATSEARGLETQYF. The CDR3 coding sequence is TGTGCCACCAGTGAAGCCAGGGGGTTGGAGACCCAGTACTTC.